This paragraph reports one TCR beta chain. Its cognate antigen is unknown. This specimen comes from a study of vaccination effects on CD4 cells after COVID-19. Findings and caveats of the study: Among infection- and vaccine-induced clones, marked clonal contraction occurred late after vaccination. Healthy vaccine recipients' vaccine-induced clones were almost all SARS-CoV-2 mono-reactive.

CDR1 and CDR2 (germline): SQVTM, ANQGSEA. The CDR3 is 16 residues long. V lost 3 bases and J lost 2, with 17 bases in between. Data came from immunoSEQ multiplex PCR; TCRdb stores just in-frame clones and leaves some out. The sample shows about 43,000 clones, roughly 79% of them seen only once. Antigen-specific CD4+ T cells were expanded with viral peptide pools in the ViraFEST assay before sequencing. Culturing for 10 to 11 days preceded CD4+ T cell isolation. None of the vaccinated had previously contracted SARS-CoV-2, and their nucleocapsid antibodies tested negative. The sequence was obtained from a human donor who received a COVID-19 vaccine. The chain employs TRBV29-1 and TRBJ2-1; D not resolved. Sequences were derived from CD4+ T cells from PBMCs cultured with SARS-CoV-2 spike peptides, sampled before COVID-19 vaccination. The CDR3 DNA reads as TGCAGCGTTGATCCCGGGCGAGTTACCCCCTACAATGAGCAGTTCTTC. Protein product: CSVDPGRVTPYNEQFF.